This TCR beta chain was retrieved from a study of cytomegalovirus exposure and HLA in healthy donors. Vbeta (60) and Jbeta (13) primers were used in the PCR. Clones were sequenced by immunoSEQ multiplex PCR, and TCRdb holds only the in-frame ones, with some missing. Of tens of thousands of clones in the sample, approximately 71% were seen once. The CDR3 is 15 residues long. Germline CDR1 reads SGHRS; CDR2 reads YFSETQ. The study's findings and limits: Rates of TCR association differed by HLA locus in a later analysis, with DRB1 highest and HLA-C lowest.

As concerns this clone: Antigen unknown.

This chain connects TRBV5-1 to TRBJ2-5; 10 nucleotides match TRBD2. The J call may be faulty, since TRBJ2-7 better matches the DNA end. The source material was PBMCs. This clonotype was obtained from a young man in good health and CMV-seronegative. The CDR3 DNA reads TGCGCCAGCAGCCCCCTAGCGGGAGTTAAATCCGAGCAGTACTTC. This gives the protein CASSPLAGVKSEQYF.